This is a list of T cell receptor beta chains from one sample in a study of T cell clusters in autoimmune cytopenias. TCRdb re-called the multiplex PCR reads and catalogs CDR3 proteins one per entry, DNA excluded. Found here are 5,100 or so distinct CDR3 sequences; the top ten clones hold more than 25%. The sequencing input was peripheral blood. The receptors originated from a human donor with an autoimmune cytopenia or autoimmune hepatitis (not recorded which). CDR3s include the opening cysteine and the closing phenylalanine or tryptophan. Size values are once, few and many counts, or a class for expanded clones, and some rows have none.

TRBV13	medium-sized	TRBJ2-7	CASSLGTYGASTYEQYF
TRBV15	NA	TRBJ1-1	CAAGGRTEAFF
TRBV6-5	NA	TRBJ2-3	CASRVAGGSDTQYF
TRBV12-3/TRBV12-4	NA	TRBJ2-5	CASSFLAGEETQYF
TRBV12-3/TRBV12-4	NA	TRBJ2-3	CASSLILAGGPRDTQYF
TRBV12-3/TRBV12-4	NA	TRBJ2-7	CASSLKPTYEQYF
TRBV19	medium-sized	TRBJ2-2	CASSTLRFGELFF
TRBV7-6	medium-sized	TRBJ1-1	CASSPTGLLGTEAFF
TRBV11-2	NA	TRBJ1-5	CASSSVEGRQPQHF
TRBV7-9	NA	TRBJ1-2	CASSLDGGGSSGYTF
TRBV5-6	NA	TRBJ1-2	CASSLDVTGSGGYTF
TRBV6-1	medium-sized	TRBJ2-3	CASRATGRIDTQYF
TRBV7-2	medium-sized	TRBJ2-2	CASSLDVGELFF
TRBV5-6	medium-sized	TRBJ2-7	CASSLRQRPTSYEQYF
TRBV7-9	medium-sized	TRBJ1-1	CASSFGTMNTEAFF
TRBV6-5	medium-sized	TRBJ2-7	CAASGGSGSYEQYF
TRBV20-1	NA	TRBJ2-1	CSARWVTGGLETQYF
TRBV20-1	NA	TRBJ1-5	CSAREFGTINNQPQHF
TRBV11-2	medium-sized	TRBJ2-5	CASSLVAQGSSKTQYF
TRBV5-6	NA	TRBJ1-1	CASSLSLNTEAFF
TRBV20-1	medium-sized	TRBJ2-3	CSARQAGGPSDTQYF
TRBV6-1	NA	TRBJ2-1	CASSDQGLREQFF
TRBV20-1	NA	TRBJ1-5	CSASRPRDLYSNQPQHF
TRBV20-1	NA	TRBJ2-1	CSAQREYNEQFF
TRBV20-1	medium-sized	TRBJ1-2	CSAREGGEGYGYTF
TRBV6-1	medium-sized	TRBJ1-1	CASIPKIFTEAFF
TRBV29-1	medium-sized	TRBJ2-7	CSVGQVYEQYF
TRBV20-1	medium-sized	TRBJ2-5	CSASPPGQETQYF
TRBV5-1	NA	TRBJ1-5	CASSSGTGKQPQHF
TRBV7-6	medium-sized	TRBJ1-1	CASSLSDGNTEAFF
TRBV19	NA	TRBJ2-7	CASSPRQGAPDSYEQYF
TRBV6-1	medium-sized	TRBJ1-2	CASSEAVIGYTF
TRBV5-5	NA	TRBJ2-1	CASSTDRVYNEQFF
TRBV6-4	NA	TRBJ2-5	CASSAAVLEETQYF
TRBV10-3	medium-sized	TRBJ2-2	CAISEASRGGGTGELFF
TRBV11-2	NA	TRBJ2-7	CASSPGLAGEQYF